The 17 T cell receptor beta chains below come from one sample, sequenced in a study of tumor-infiltrating lymphocytes in primary liver carcinoma. Co-extraction of RNA and DNA was performed on about 19-33 mg of unsorted bulk tissue. From 500 ng of total RNA, TCR beta-specific cDNA was reverse-transcribed using a constant-region primer. Three nested multiplex PCR rounds, a slightly modified ARM-PCR method, built the TCR beta libraries. The first two PCR rounds used TRBV1-TRBV30 primers with a Cbeta primer, nine to eleven cycles each. TCRdb redid the calling of the multiplex PCR reads with MiXCR, one entry per CDR3 protein. The sample holds 30,000 to 40,000 distinct CDR3 sequences, under 75% seen once. Specimen: liver tumor tissue from sampling region 4. Subset reported: tumor region T4, right-lateral pole. All receptors come from a man in his forties or fifties with primary liver carcinoma and hepatitis B virus infection.

In the case of this clonotype: The conserved phenylalanine or tryptophan normally closing the CDR3 is absent here, so this likely arose from a read error. V is TRBV11-2 and J is TRBJ1-6; no definite D call. The CDR3 spans 15 residues. Germline loops: CDR1 SGHAT, CDR2 FQNNGV. CDR3 nucleotide sequence: TGTGCCAGCAGCCAAGGACTGGGAGTGAATTCTCCCCTCCACTCT. Translating gives CASSQGLGVNSPLHS.

Regarding this clonotype: A read error is likely, as this CDR3 ends without the conserved phenylalanine or tryptophan. This chain connects TRBV12-3 or TRBV12-4 to TRBJ2-1; D is ambiguous. Trimming shortened V by 5 bases and J by 6 bases, and 11 bases separated the two germline ends. The CDR3 is 13 residues long. The CDR3 sequence is CASSPQQGNEQFH. The CDR3 DNA follows: TGTGCCAGCAGTCCCCAACAAGGCAATGAGCAGTTCCAC.

This rearrangement joins TRBV28 to TRBJ2-3, with TRBD2 identical over 10 bases. V was pared by 8 bases and J by 2 bases, with 10 bases of the junction left unmatched. The CDR3 has 16 residues. Germline-derived CDR1 and CDR2 are MDHEN and SYDVKM. The CDR3 sequence: CASLGGAGGDTDTQYF. The CDR3 DNA reads as TGTGCCAGCCTGGGAGGAGCGGGAGGGGACACAGATACGCAGTATTTT.

Of note for this clonotype: Sequence at one end of the junction differs from germline and may be a read error. J is TRBJ1-1 and V is TRBV30; tentative D call: TRBD1 (6 bases). CDR1 is GTSNPN, CDR2 SVGIG, per germline (reference sequence). There are 13 residues in the CDR3. The CDR3 DNA sequence: TGTGCCTGGAGTGTACCTGGGGGCACTGAAACTTTCTTT. This translates into CAWSVPGGTETFF.

Regarding this clonotype: At one end, the junction sequence differs from germline, possibly due to a read error. The chain employs TRBV10-3 and TRBJ2-3; possibly TRBD2 for D (6 bases). Germline V gene sequence: CDR1 ENHRY, CDR2 SYGVKD. There are 15 residues in the CDR3. The CDR3 reads CVISEASGYTGTQCF. For the CDR3, the DNA is TGTGTCATCAGTGAAGCGAGCGGGTACACAGGTACGCAGTGTTTT.

A note on this clonotype: The junction and the germline gene differ at one end; a read error may be behind it. The genes are TRBV7-3 and TRBJ2-3; 8 nucleotides line up with TRBD2. This CDR3 comprises 17 residues. The germline gives CDR1 SGHTA, CDR2 FQGTGA. The CDR3 reads CAGSLTRTGGPGDTQYF. The CDR3, as DNA: TGTGCCGGCAGCTTAACTCGAACGGGAGGGCCGGGAGATACGCAGTATTTT.

About this clonotype itself: Germline and junction disagree at one end, which may indicate a read error. This chain connects TRBV5-1 to TRBJ2-1; maybe TRBD2 (5 bases). The CDR3 loop spans 16 amino acids. Germline CDR1 and CDR2: SGHRS and YFSETQ. For the CDR3, the DNA is TGCGCCAGCAGCTTGGATGCGGGCGTGGTGGGAGCCGAACAGCTCTTC. Translating it yields CASSLDAGVVGAEQLF. The variable domain in full, with the rest retrieved from reference TRBV5-1 and TRBJ2-1, is KAGVTQTPRYLIKTRGQQVTLSCSPISGHRSVSWYQQTPGQGLQFLFEYFSETQRNKGNFPGRFSGRQFSNSRSEMNVSTLELGDSALYLCASSLDAGVVGAEQLFGPGTRLTVL.

The J gene is TRBJ2-1, the V gene TRBV5-1; D possibly corresponds to TRBD2 (5 bases). The CDR3 runs to 14 residues. Trimming pared 0 bases from V and 12 bases from J, leaving 16 bases between. CDR1 and CDR2 (germline): SGHRS, YFSETQ. As DNA, the CDR3 is TGCGCCAGCAGCTTGGAGGGTGGGAGCCATGGGCAGTTCTTC. This encodes CASSLEGGSHGQFF.

This clonotype has a handful of counts. The chain couples TRBV5-5 to TRBJ2-7; 7 bases agree with TRBD1. Germline V CDR1 and CDR2: SGHKS, YYEKEE (reference sequence). The CDR3 has 16 residues. V was clipped by 5 bases and J by 4 bases; unmatched bases: 15. The CDR3 DNA reads as TGTGCCAGCAGTTCACAGGACAGGCCTACGGGTTACGAGCAGTACTTC. As protein: CASSSQDRPTGYEQYF.

As to this clonotype: One junction end disagrees with the germline gene, perhaps due to a read error. The chain joins TRBV19 to TRBJ2-1; 12 nucleotides match TRBD2. The length of the CDR3 is 15 residues. CDR1 is LNHDA, CDR2 SQIVND, per germline (reference sequence). The CDR3 region is CAGSPRGLAGSEQFF. The CDR3 nucleotides are TGTGCCGGTAGTCCTAGGGGACTAGCGGGTAGTGAGCAGTTCTTC.

The chain employs TRBV4-2 and TRBJ2-3, with 8 bases fitting TRBD2. The CDR3 sequence is 16 residues long. CDR1 is LGHNA, CDR2 YNFKEQ, per germline. Written as DNA, the CDR3 is TGTACTAGCAGCCAAGGTTTGGGGACTAGGGGCGGTACGCAGTATTTT. Its protein product is CTSSQGLGTRGGTQYF.

Details on this clonotype: Since no conserved phenylalanine or tryptophan closes the CDR3, a read error is the likely cause. CDR3 amino acids: CSGDDGYTL. Here the CDR3 DNA reads TGCAGTGGGGACGACGGCTACACCTTG. This chain links TRBV29-1 with TRBJ1-2, with a possible D match to TRBD1 (5 bases). Germline V lookup: CDR1 SQVTM, CDR2 ANQGSEA. The CDR3 loop spans 9 amino acids.

This clonotype was found a few times. The CDR3 does not end in the conserved phenylalanine or tryptophan, so this is likely a read error. The rearrangement links TRBV4-3 to TRBJ2-6; D is ambiguous. From germline, CDR1 is LGHNA and CDR2 YSLEER. This CDR3 region has 16 residues. CDR3 loop: CTSSQDAGSGANVLTS. In DNA form, the CDR3 reads TGCACCAGCAGCCAAGATGCCGGCTCTGGGGCCAACGTCCTGACTTCC.

As for this clonotype: Compared with germline, one end of the junction differs, possibly owing to a read error. The chain is built from TRBV11-1 and TRBJ2-4; TRBD2 might be the D (6 bases). The CDR3 length is 17 residues. Germline V gene data show CDR1 as SGHAT and CDR2 as FQDESV (reference sequence). This CDR3 is CASSLPGSSETKNIQYF. In DNA form, the CDR3 reads TGTGCCAGCAGCCTTCCCGGGTCTAGCGAGACCAAAAACATTCAGTATTTC.

Details on this clonotype: The conserved phenylalanine or tryptophan normally closing the CDR3 is absent here, so this likely arose from a read error. Because the CDR3's place on the DNA is in doubt, the DNA is left out and the CDR3 is given as listed by TCRdb. The rearrangement links TRBV28 to TRBJ1-5; the D segment call TRBD1 is taken from the table without a DNA check. The CDR3 has 14 residues if both end residues are counted. Germline V gene lookup returns CDR1 MDHEN and CDR2 SYDVKM. The chain's CDR3 is CASNLTGGTQPWHI.

The count of this clonotype is one. The junction differs from germline at one of its ends, possibly a read error. This rearrangement joins TRBV5-6 to TRBJ2-1; tentatively, D is TRBD1 (7 bases). The CDR3 is made up of 17 amino acids. The germline V gene has CDR1 SGHDT and CDR2 YYEEEE. The chain's CDR3 is CANSSNLQGRGYNEQFF. The CDR3 DNA is TGTGCCAACAGCTCGAATCTACAGGGGCGGGGATACAATGAGCAGTTCTTC.

To note about this clonotype: At one of its ends the junction is not consistent with the germline gene, which may arise from a read error. The chain combines TRBV11-1 with TRBJ2-7; possibly TRBD2 for D (6 bases). The CDR3 runs to 15 residues. Per the germline V gene, CDR1 is SGHAT and CDR2 is FQDESV (reference sequence). CDR3 loop: CASNLTGSGEYGQYF. The CDR3 DNA reads TGTGCCAGCAACTTAACGGGATCGGGGGAATACGGGCAGTACTTC. Together with reference TRBV11-1 and TRBJ2-7, the CDR3 gives the full variable domain: EAEVAQSPRYKITEKSQAVAFWCDPISGHATLYWYRQILGQGPELLVQFQDESVVDDSQLPKDRFSAERLKGVDSTLKIQPAELGDSAMYLCASNLTGSGEYGQYFGPGTRLTVT.